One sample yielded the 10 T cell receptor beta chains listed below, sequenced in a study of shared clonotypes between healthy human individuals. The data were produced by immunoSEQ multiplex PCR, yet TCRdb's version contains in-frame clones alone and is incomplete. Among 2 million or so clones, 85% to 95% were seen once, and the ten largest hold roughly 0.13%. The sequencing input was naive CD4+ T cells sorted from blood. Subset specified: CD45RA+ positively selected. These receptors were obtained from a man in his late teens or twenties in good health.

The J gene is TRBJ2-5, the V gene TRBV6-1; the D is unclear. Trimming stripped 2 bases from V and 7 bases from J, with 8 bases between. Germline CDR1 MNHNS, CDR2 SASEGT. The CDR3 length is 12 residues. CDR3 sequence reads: CASSETFLTQYF. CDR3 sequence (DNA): TGTGCCAGCAGTGAAACCTTCCTGACCCAGTACTTC.

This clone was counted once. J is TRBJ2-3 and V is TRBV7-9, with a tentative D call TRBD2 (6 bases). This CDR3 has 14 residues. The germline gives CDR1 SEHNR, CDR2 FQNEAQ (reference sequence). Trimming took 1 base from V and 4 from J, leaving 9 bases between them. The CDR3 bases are TGTGCCAGCAGCTTAGACGGGGGTCCAGATACGCAGTATTTT. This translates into CASSLDGGPDTQYF.

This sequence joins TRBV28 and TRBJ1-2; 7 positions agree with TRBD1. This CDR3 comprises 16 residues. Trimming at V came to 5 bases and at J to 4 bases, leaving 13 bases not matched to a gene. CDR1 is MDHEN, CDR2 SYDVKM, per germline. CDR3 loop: CASSGPGQNIFYGYTF. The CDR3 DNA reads TGTGCCAGCAGTGGCCCGGGACAGAACATCTTCTATGGCTACACCTTC.

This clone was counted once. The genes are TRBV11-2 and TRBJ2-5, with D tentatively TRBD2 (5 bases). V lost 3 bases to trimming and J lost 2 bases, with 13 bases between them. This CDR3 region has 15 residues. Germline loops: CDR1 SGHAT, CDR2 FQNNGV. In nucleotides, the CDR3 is TGTGCCAGCAGCTTGGTTAGCGCACCTCAAGAGACCCAGTACTTC. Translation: CASSLVSAPQETQYF.

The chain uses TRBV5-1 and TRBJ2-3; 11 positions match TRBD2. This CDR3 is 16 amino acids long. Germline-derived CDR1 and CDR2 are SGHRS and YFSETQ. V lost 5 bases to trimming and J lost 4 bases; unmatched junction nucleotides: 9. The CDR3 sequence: CASSDLLAGGADTQYF. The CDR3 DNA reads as TGCGCCAGCAGTGATTTGCTAGCGGGAGGTGCAGATACGCAGTATTTT.

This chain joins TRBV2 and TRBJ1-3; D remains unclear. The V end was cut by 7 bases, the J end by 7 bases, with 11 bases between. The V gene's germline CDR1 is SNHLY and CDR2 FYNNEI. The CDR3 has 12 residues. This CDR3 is CASTELENTIYF. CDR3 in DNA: TGTGCCAGCACCGAACTGGAGAACACCATATATTTT.

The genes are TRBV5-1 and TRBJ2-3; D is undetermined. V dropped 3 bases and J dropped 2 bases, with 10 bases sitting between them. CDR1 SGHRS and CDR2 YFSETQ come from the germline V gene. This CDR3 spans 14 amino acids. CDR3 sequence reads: CASSSSAFTDTQYF. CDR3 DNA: TGCGCCAGCAGCTCATCGGCCTTCACAGATACGCAGTATTTT.

CDR3 sequence (DNA): TGCGCCAGCAGCCAAGCGTCACAGTTAATTTACGAGCAGTACTTC. Protein sequence: CASSQASQLIYEQYF. The rearrangement uses TRBV4-3 and TRBJ2-7, with D hard to call. Germline-derived CDR1 and CDR2 are LGHNA and YSLEER. The V end was cut by 1 base, the J end by 4 bases, with 14 bases between. The CDR3 spans 15 residues.

The CDR3 spells CASSGDRVVPYNSPLHF. CDR3 nucleotide sequence: TGTGCCAGCAGCGGTGACAGGGTAGTACCCTATAATTCACCCCTCCACTTT. V and J are TRBV7-9 and TRBJ1-6, with 7 bases aligning to TRBD1. V shed 5 bases and J 2 bases; nucleotides not matched to a gene: 9. This CDR3 spans 17 amino acids. The germline V gene has CDR1 SEHNR and CDR2 FQNEAQ (reference sequence).

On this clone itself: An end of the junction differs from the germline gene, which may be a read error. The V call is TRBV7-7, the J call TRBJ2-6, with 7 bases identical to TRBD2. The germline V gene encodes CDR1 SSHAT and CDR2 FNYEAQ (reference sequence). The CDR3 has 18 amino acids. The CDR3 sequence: CASSSGPGTMGGANVLTF. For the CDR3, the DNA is TGTGCTAGCAGCTCTGGTCCCGGGACTATGGGAGGGGCCAACGTCCTGACTTTC.